These 17 T cell receptor beta chains were sequenced from one sample in a study of T cell responses to AZD1222 COVID-19 vaccine (dated by TCRdb to the early 2020s). Libraries were prepared through the immunoSEQ multiplex PCR assay. The clones in this table, taken by TCRdb from immuneACCESS, are in-frame only. Not every clone is retained; where verified, under half of the shortfall comes from an unresolved V gene, and the cause of the rest is unknown. This sample holds 70,000 to 95,000 clones; about 89% were observed only once. The top ten constitute approximately 5.2% of the sample. Reading the label with the study, this specimen's time point is: about 28 days (+/-7) after the second vaccine dose. The starting material was peripheral blood, obtained 28 days after the second AZD1222 dose. The receptors originated from an adult who received the AZD1222 COVID-19 vaccine.

The chain links TRBV2 to TRBJ1-1, with TRBD1 as a possible D gene (6 bases). CDR1 is SNHLY, CDR2 FYNNEI, per germline. Trimming took 6 bases from V and 4 from J, leaving 15 bases between them. The CDR3 spans 14 residues. The DNA for the CDR3 is TGTGCCAGCAGGAAGGGGGACATTGGCACTGAAGCTTTCTTT. Amino acid sequence: CASRKGDIGTEAFF.

J is TRBJ2-7 and V is TRBV11-1; D is possibly TRBD1 (6 bases). The length of the CDR3 is 16 residues. V was pared by 6 bases and J by 0 bases, with 18 bases between. Germline lookup yields CDR1 SGHAT and CDR2 FQDESV (reference sequence). As DNA, the CDR3 is TGTGCCAGCAGTTCACCAGGGGCGCCGAGCTCCTACGAGCAGTACTTC. It codes for CASSSPGAPSSYEQYF. Variable domain in full (rest from reference TRBV11-1 and TRBJ2-7): EAEVAQSPRYKITEKSQAVAFWCDPISGHATLYWYRQILGQGPELLVQFQDESVVDDSQLPKDRFSAERLKGVDSTLKIQPAELGDSAMYLCASSSPGAPSSYEQYFGPGTRLTVT.

The chain couples TRBV6-5 to TRBJ1-5; D perhaps matches TRBD1 (6 bases). The V and J ends lost 6 bases and 2 bases respectively, with 8 bases between them. CDR3 length: 13 residues. Per germline, CDR1 MNHEY and CDR2 SVGAGI. CDR3 sequence reads: CASRGHRNQPQHF. The CDR3 DNA reads as TGTGCCAGCAGGGGACACCGCAATCAGCCCCAGCATTTT.

The V gene is TRBV24-1, the J gene TRBJ2-5, with 8 bases fitting TRBD2. CDR1 KGHDR and CDR2 SFDVKD come from the germline V gene. The V segment lost 4 bases and the J segment 6 bases; nucleotides outside the gene matches: 6. This CDR3 comprises 14 residues. CDR3 nucleotide sequence: TGTGCCACCAGTGACACCGGGACTAGTAAGACCCAGTACTTC. The encoded protein is CATSDTGTSKTQYF.

This chain uses TRBV2 with TRBJ2-2; possible D gene TRBD2, 6 bases. Looked up from germline, CDR1 is SNHLY and CDR2 is FYNNEI. Deletions cut 6 bases from V and 4 bases from J, with 15 bases between. This CDR3 is built from 15 residues. The chain's CDR3 is CASSPWGVGTGELFF. CDR3 DNA: TGTGCCAGCAGCCCTTGGGGGGTAGGCACCGGGGAGCTGTTTTTT. The whole variable domain, filled in from reference TRBV2 and TRBJ2-2, reads EPEVTQTPSHQVTQMGQEVILRCVPISNHLYFYWYRQILGQKVEFLVSFYNNEISEKSEIFDDQFSVERPDGSNFTLKIRSTKLEDSAMYFCASSPWGVGTGELFFGEGSRLTVL.

The rearrangement joins TRBV9 to TRBJ2-2; D gene ambiguous. In germline, CDR1 is SGDLS, CDR2 YYNGEE. The ends were cut back, 4 bases at V and 1 base at J, with 14 bases in the middle. The CDR3 runs to 16 residues. The CDR3 reads CASSSKRALNTGELFF. As DNA, the CDR3 is TGTGCCAGCAGCTCTAAGCGAGCTCTGAACACCGGGGAGCTGTTTTTT. The entire variable domain, with the rest obtained from reference TRBV9 and TRBJ2-2, is as follows: DSGVTQTPKHLITATGQRVTLRCSPRSGDLSVYWYQQSLDQGLQFLIQYYNGEERAKGNILERFSAQQFPDLHSELNLSSLELGDSALYFCASSSKRALNTGELFFGEGSRLTVL.

The rearrangement joins TRBV6-5 to TRBJ1-1; a weak D match, TRBD1 (6 bases). Trimming cost V 4 bases and J 5 bases, with 11 bases left between them. Germline V lookup: CDR1 MNHEY, CDR2 SVGAGI. The CDR3 is made up of 13 amino acids. The CDR3 DNA sequence: TGTGCCAGCAGTTGGGGGCTGGGGACTGAAGCTTTCTTT. Translating it yields CASSWGLGTEAFF.

The V call is TRBV19, the J call TRBJ1-2, with D unclear. The CDR3 consists of 12 residues. CDR1 is LNHDA, CDR2 SQIVND, per germline (reference sequence). V lost 5 bases to trimming and J lost 3 bases, with 7 bases between them. The CDR3 is CASSDGYYGYTF. CDR3 sequence (DNA): TGTGCCAGTAGTGATGGGTACTATGGCTACACCTTC. Full variable domain (outside the CDR3, taken from reference TRBV19 and TRBJ1-2): DGGITQSPKYLFRKEGQNVTLSCEQNLNHDAMYWYRQDPGQGLRLIYYSQIVNDFQKGDIAEGYSVSREKKESFPLTVTSAQKNPTAFYLCASSDGYYGYTFGSGTRLTVV.

The chain joins TRBV2 to TRBJ2-2, with D perhaps TRBD1 (5 bases). CDR3 length: 13 residues. Trimming left V 4 bases short and J 6 bases short, with 9 bases between. Per germline, CDR1 SNHLY and CDR2 FYNNEI. CDR3 sequence (DNA): TGTGCCAGCAGTGGGGTCAGGGCCGGGGAGCTGTTTTTT. As protein: CASSGVRAGELFF.

The rearrangement links TRBV6-5 to TRBJ1-1, with D perhaps TRBD1 (5 bases). This CDR3 has 12 amino acids. V was clipped by 8 bases and J by 4 bases, with 11 bases between them. Germline V gene sequence: CDR1 MNHEY, CDR2 SVGAGI. The DNA of the CDR3 is TGTGCCAGCGGGGGTTTCGGCACTGAAGCTTTCTTT. It specifies CASGGFGTEAFF.

The CDR3 region has the DNA TGTGCCAGCAGCTTAGGGACGGCTTCTAACTATGGCTACACCTTC. Residues: CASSLGTASNYGYTF. The gene calls are TRBV7-9 and TRBJ1-2; D unclear. The V gene's germline CDR1 is SEHNR and CDR2 FQNEAQ (reference sequence). Trimming cost V 1 base and J 0 bases, with 9 bases left between them. The CDR3 totals 15 residues.

In its sample, this clone was seen once. The chain carries TRBV5-5 and TRBJ1-3; D uncertain. The V end was cut by 0 bases, the J end by 0 bases, with 13 bases between. There are 17 residues in the CDR3. CDR1 is SGHKS and CDR2 is YYEKEE in the germline V gene (reference sequence). The CDR3 sequence: CASSLVSVPVSGNTIYF. Here the CDR3 DNA reads TGTGCCAGCAGCTTGGTATCCGTCCCCGTCTCTGGAAACACCATATATTTT.

In its sample, this clone ranks as medium-sized (0.01 to 0.1%). The chain is built from TRBV28 and TRBJ2-5; D is undetermined. Germline V gives CDR1 MDHEN, CDR2 SYDVKM. V lost 3 bases and J lost 1, with 6 bases in between. The CDR3 loop spans 13 amino acids. The CDR3 loop is CASSFSSQETQYF. The CDR3 bases are TGTGCCAGCAGTTTCTCCTCCCAAGAGACCCAGTACTTC. Full variable domain (outside the CDR3, taken from reference TRBV28 and TRBJ2-5): DVKVTQSSRYLVKRTGEKVFLECVQDMDHENMFWYRQDPGLGLRLIYFSYDVKMKEKGDIPEGYSVSREKKERFSLILESASTNQTSMYLCASSFSSQETQYFGPGTRLLVL.

The CDR3 spells CASSPRGQDNEQFF. CDR3 in DNA: TGTGCCAGCTCACCACGGGGACAGGACAATGAGCAGTTCTTC. The J gene is TRBJ2-1, the V gene TRBV18; 8 bases match TRBD1. Losses at the gene ends were 1 base for V and 5 bases for J; bases not matched to a gene: 1. There are 14 residues in the CDR3. The V gene's germline CDR1 is KGHSH and CDR2 LQKENI.

The chain couples TRBV19 to TRBJ1-4; TRBD1 matches 8 bases. Germline-derived CDR1 and CDR2 are LNHDA and SQIVND (reference sequence). The length of the CDR3 is 14 residues. V trimming: 3 bases; J trimming: 8 bases; junction bases outside the gene matches: 5. The CDR3: CASSMQGAGEKLFF. The CDR3 nucleotides read TGTGCCAGTAGTATGCAGGGGGCTGGGGAAAAACTGTTTTTT.

The chain links TRBV6-5 to TRBJ2-5; D possibly matches TRBD1 or TRBD2 (5 bases each). This CDR3 is 14 amino acids long. V lost 5 bases to trimming and J lost 5 bases, with 15 bases between them. The germline V gene encodes CDR1 MNHEY and CDR2 SVGAGI. CDR3: CASSSSGTGETQYF. DNA of the CDR3: TGTGCCAGCAGTAGCTCCGGGACGGGGGAGACCCAGTACTTC.

The chain joins TRBV7-9 to TRBJ2-1; D could derive from TRBD1 or TRBD2 (7 bases each). There are 15 residues in the CDR3. Germline lookup yields CDR1 SEHNR and CDR2 FQNEAQ (reference sequence). Trimming removed 3 bases at V and 7 bases at J, with 16 bases between. The CDR3 spells CASSFVRGGFNEQFF. In DNA form, the CDR3 reads TGTGCCAGCAGCTTCGTCAGGGGGGGTTTTAATGAGCAGTTCTTC.